The 14 T cell receptor delta chains listed next were all sequenced from one sample in a study of gamma-delta chains in newborns, infants, children. TCRdb re-called clones from the reads via CATT. The sample includes around 4,300 delta-chain clones, approximately 2.8% of them seen just once. Material for sequencing was blood. The source of these receptors is a child who was a newborn, infant or young child, either healthy, febrile or measles-vaccinated (not recorded which).

In its sample, this clone was seen a few times. This likely traces to a read error, being one base from a far larger clone. This sequence joins TRDV2 and TRDJ3; 9 bases match TRDD3. The CDR3 runs 19 residues. The germline V gene encodes CDR1 GEAIGNYY and CDR2 EKD. The CDR3 sequence: CACDTVLGDASRDTRQMFF. CDR3 nucleotides: TGTGCCTGTGACACCGTACTGGGGGACGCCTCCCGGGACACCCGACAGATGTTTTTC.

About this clone itself: For this DNA, TCRdb reports the protein of a much larger clone, which diverges at residue 3, most likely from a read error; the protein presented here is translated directly from the DNA. The chain employs TRDV2 and TRDJ3; 9 positions match TRDD3. CDR3 length: 17 amino acids. Germline CDR1 GEAIGNYY, CDR2 EKD. The CDR3 loop is CARDSTGGSWDTRQMFF. In nucleotides, the CDR3 is TGTGCCCGTGACAGTACTGGGGGATCCTGGGACACCCGACAGATGTTTTTC.

Notes on this clone: With a far larger clone one base away, a read error is the likely cause. The rearrangement uses TRDV2 and TRDJ3; 8 bases line up with TRDD3. The CDR3 length is 21 residues. CDR1 and CDR2 from the germline V gene are GEAIGNYY and EKD. CDR3 in amino acids: CACGTVSIWGTSSWDTRQMFF. The DNA of the CDR3 is TGTGCCTGTGGCACCGTCTCCATCTGGGGGACCAGCTCCTGGGACACCCGACAGATGTTTTTC.

This clone was seen a few times. A much larger clone differs by one base, so this may be a read error. This same CDR3 is encoded by further DNA sequences in the sample. The chain carries TRDV2 and TRDJ3; maybe TRDD3 (5 bases). V lost 0 bases, J lost 1 base, and 12 bases lay in between. CDR3 length: 18 residues. Germline V lookup: CDR1 GEAIGNYY, CDR2 EKD. DNA of the CDR3: TGTGCCTGTGACACCTGGGGAATACATTCCTGGGACACCCGACAGATGTTTTTC. Translated, it gives CACDTWGIHSWDTRQMFF.

The sample holds a few counts of this clone. Sequence at one end of the junction differs from germline and may be a read error. This sequence joins TRDV2 and TRDJ3, with 13 nucleotides matching TRDD3. CDR3 length: 19 amino acids. Germline assignment: CDR1 GEAIGNYY and CDR2 EKD. The CDR3, as DNA: TGTGCCTGTGACAATTACTGGGGGATACGCTCCTGGGACACCCAACAGATGTTTTTC. Residues: CACDNYWGIRSWDTQQMFF.

This clone was seen more than once but under ten times. One base away lies a much larger clone, so this may be a sequencing read error. In the same sample, other DNA sequences code for this CDR3. The chain employs TRDV2 and TRDJ3, with D possibly TRDD3 on 5 matching bases. The CDR3 consists of 17 residues. Germline V gene sequence: CDR1 GEAIGNYY, CDR2 EKD. CDR3 sequence reads: CACDTASSSWDTRQMFF. The DNA for the CDR3 is TGTGCCTGTGACACCGCGTCTAGCTCCTGGGACACCCGGCAGATGTTTTTC.

This clone counts as medium-sized. The sample carries other DNA sequences with the same CDR3. V is TRDV2 and J is TRDJ3; 13 positions match TRDD3. Germline V gene data show CDR1 as GEAIGNYY and CDR2 as EKD. Germline trimming cut 2 bases from V and 0 bases from J; bases unmatched to any gene: 6. This CDR3 spans 20 amino acids. CDR3 nucleotide sequence: TGTGCCTGTGACAAAATACTGGGGGATACGAGCTCCTGGGACACCCGACAGATGTTTTTC. Amino acid sequence: CACDKILGDTSSWDTRQMFF.

This clone occurred many times. Given a much more abundant clone one base away, this may be a read error. Within the sample, other DNA sequences also encode this same CDR3. The rearrangement uses TRDV2 and TRDJ3; 9 bases fit TRDD3. This CDR3 contains 17 residues. Losses at the gene ends were 7 bases for V and 0 bases for J; bases not matched to a gene: 6. Germline-derived CDR1 and CDR2 are GEAIGNYY and EKD. The CDR3 region is CACDYWGSSWDTRQMFF. In nucleotides, the CDR3 is TGTGCCTGCGACTACTGGGGGAGCTCCTGGGACACCCGACAGATGTTTTTC.

This clone was counted only a few times. For this DNA, TCRdb reports the protein of a much larger clone, which diverges at residue 10, most likely from a read error; the protein presented here is translated directly from the DNA. The chain is built from TRDV2 and TRDJ2, with 11 bases lining up with TRDD3. The J segment lost 4 bases and the V segment lost 3 bases, leaving 6 bases of the junction unmatched. There are 16 residues in the CDR3. CDR1 GEAIGNYY and CDR2 EKD come from the germline V gene. The CDR3 here is CACDGLGDTSTAQLFF. The CDR3 region has the DNA TGTGCCTGTGACGGTCTGGGGGATACTTCGACAGCACAACTCTTCTTT.

This clone was seen a few times. CDR3 in amino acids: CACDKYWGYTAQLFF. The CDR3 bases are TGTGCCTGTGACAAGTACTGGGGATACACAGCACAACTCTTCTTT. The V call is TRDV2, the J call TRDJ2; 8 bases map to TRDD3. Germline values: CDR1 GEAIGNYY, CDR2 EKD. The V gene end was trimmed by 2 bases and the J gene end by 5 bases; junction bases not matched to a gene: 6. The CDR3 has 15 amino acids.

Note on this clone: TCRdb's protein, taken from a much larger clone, differs from this DNA's translation at residue 12, likely owing to a read error; the protein displayed comes from the DNA. This sequence joins TRDV2 and TRDJ3; D might be TRDD3 (6 bases). CDR1 is GEAIGNYY, CDR2 EKD, per germline. There are 17 residues in the CDR3. The CDR3 DNA sequence: TGTGCCTGTGTCCCCCTAACTGGGACCTGGGACGCCCGACAGATGTTTTTC. Protein sequence: CACVPLTGTWDARQMFF.

This clone was picked up a small number of times. Translating the DNA gives a protein that differs from the TCRdb entry at residue 6; the protein shown here is that DNA translation. The chain carries TRDV2 and TRDJ3; 7 nucleotides match TRDD3. Trimming took 0 bases from V and 0 from J; bases not matched to a gene: 4. CDR3 length equals 18 residues. Looked up from germline, CDR1 is GEAIGNYY and CDR2 is EKD. Here the CDR3 reads CACDTTGDSSWDTRQMFF. The CDR3 nucleotides read TGTGCCTGTGACACCACTGGGGATAGCTCCTGGGACACCCGACAGATGTTTTTC.

As to this clone: A far larger clone is just one base off, so this is likely a read error. J is TRDJ3 and V is TRDV2, with D possibly TRDD3 on 5 matching bases. The germline gives CDR1 GEAIGNYY, CDR2 EKD. CDR3 length: 21 amino acids. The V end lost 0 bases, the J end lost 0 bases, and 20 bases lay between the germline ends. The CDR3 spells CACDTGALLVVSSWDTRQMFF. The CDR3 DNA reads as TGTGCCTGTGACACCGGAGCTTTACTGGTGGTTAGCTCCTGGGACACCCGACAGATGTTTTTC.

As to this clone: A much larger clone differs from this one at a single base, so this may be a read error. The chain links TRDV2 to TRDJ3, with 9 bases matching TRDD3. This CDR3 has 19 amino acids. V lost 0 bases and J lost 0; bases outside the gene matches: 5. From germline, CDR1 is GEAIGNYY and CDR2 EKD. CDR3: CACDTHWGKSSWDTRQMFF. Written as DNA, the CDR3 is TGTGCCTGTGACACCCACTGGGGGAAGAGCTCCTGGGACACCCGACAGATGTTTTTC.